The TCR beta chain under discussion was sequenced for a study of T cells after yellow fever vaccination. General study points: The secondary response showed a weaker magnitude and a faster peak, day 5 versus 15. FACS-sorted repertoires could contain abundant clonotypes contaminating from the bulk population.

From the 5' RACE reads, TCRdb called clonotypes with MiXCR, one entry per CDR3 protein. This table has 500,000 to 550,000 distinct CDR3 sequences, less than 25% appearing once. Between the trimmed V and J ends, which lost 4 bases and 7 bases, there was a span of 13 bases. Germline lookup yields CDR1 SNHLY and CDR2 FYNNEI. CDR3 length: 14 amino acids. Note on this clonotype: Its target is not known.

The sample consisted of PBMCs, taken approximately 20 days after the first yellow fever vaccination. The sequence was collected from a man younger than 35 who received the YFV17D yellow fever vaccine. The chain recombines TRBV2 with TRBJ1-4; D gene unclear. Here the CDR3 DNA reads TGTGCCAGCAGTGGCGCTATGGACGGTGAAAAACTGTTTTTT. It codes for CASSGAMDGEKLFF.